A selection of T cell receptor beta chains follows, all from one sample in a study of OX40 agonist ivuxolimab in advanced cancers. Repertoires were generated with immunoSEQ multiplex PCR, while TCRdb's copy carries only in-frame clones and drops some. The profile shows roughly 90,000 clones, 87% of them singletons. The source was CD4+ or CD8+ T cells sorted from blood, collected in a trial of the OX40 agonist ivuxolimab. The receptors here all came from an adult with an advanced solid tumor such as melanoma, head and neck, liver or kidney cancer. The CDR3 runs from the conserved cysteine through the conserved F or W. D genes are given only for firm matches. The size entry is marked missing in some rows and otherwise reads once, few, many or a size class.

j_call: TRBJ2-1
v_call: TRBV6-6
clone_size: -
d_call: -
cdr3_nt: TGTGCCAGCAGTTTCTTAGGAGTTTCCAATGAGCAGTTCTTC
cdr3_aa: CASSFLGVSNEQFF

j_call: TRBJ2-1
v_call: TRBV6-6
clone_size: -
d_call: -
cdr3_nt: TGTGCCAGCAGGGGGCAACTAGCAACCTACAATGAGCAGTTCTTC
cdr3_aa: CASRGQLATYNEQFF

j_call: TRBJ1-1
v_call: TRBV7-9
clone_size: -
d_call: -
cdr3_nt: TGTGCCAGCAATATACAGGGATGGGACACTGAAGCTTTCTTT
cdr3_aa: CASNIQGWDTEAFF

j_call: TRBJ2-2
v_call: TRBV5-4
clone_size: -
d_call: TRBD1
cdr3_nt: TGTGCCAGCAGCTTGGGACAGGGTCAGAACACCGGGGAGCTGTTTTTT
cdr3_aa: CASSLGQGQNTGELFF

j_call: TRBJ2-2
v_call: TRBV9
clone_size: -
d_call: -
cdr3_nt: TGTGCCAGCAGCGTAGCCGGGCGGAACACCGGGGAGCTGTTTTTT
cdr3_aa: CASSVAGRNTGELFF

j_call: TRBJ1-1
v_call: TRBV29-1
clone_size: -
d_call: TRBD1
cdr3_nt: TGCAGCGCAGCCCCAGGGGGAAGGGGTACTGAAGCTTTCTTT
cdr3_aa: CSAAPGGRGTEAFF

j_call: TRBJ2-6
v_call: TRBV29-1
clone_size: -
d_call: -
cdr3_nt: TGCAGCGTTGAAGAATGGCAGTTCTCTGGGGCCAACGTCCTGACTTTC
cdr3_aa: CSVEEWQFSGANVLTF

j_call: TRBJ2-7
v_call: TRBV7-9
clone_size: once
d_call: TRBD1
cdr3_nt: TGTGCCAGCAGCTTAGAAACAGGGGGCAGCTACGAGCAGTACTTC
cdr3_aa: CASSLETGGSYEQYF

j_call: TRBJ2-3
v_call: TRBV28
clone_size: -
d_call: TRBD2
cdr3_nt: TGTGCCAGCAGTTTATTATCGGTAGCGGGGGGGCTGAGCACAGATACGCAGTATTTT
cdr3_aa: CASSLLSVAGGLSTDTQYF

j_call: TRBJ2-7
v_call: TRBV5-1
clone_size: -
d_call: -
cdr3_nt: TGCGCCAGCAGCTTTACCAGACCCTCCTACGAGCAGTACTTC
cdr3_aa: CASSFTRPSYEQYF

j_call: TRBJ2-7
v_call: TRBV5-1
clone_size: -
d_call: -
cdr3_nt: TGCGCCAGCAGCTGGGGGGACAGCCGCTCATCCTACGAGCAGTACTTC
cdr3_aa: CASSWGDSRSSYEQYF

j_call: TRBJ2-5
v_call: TRBV12-5
clone_size: once
d_call: -
cdr3_nt: TGTGCTAGTGCTCTCCCGGGTCCTATAGAGACCCAGTACTTC
cdr3_aa: CASALPGPIETQYF

j_call: TRBJ2-7
v_call: TRBV20-1
clone_size: -
d_call: -
cdr3_nt: TGCAGTGCTAGGTGGAGAGTCGAGCAGTACTTC
cdr3_aa: CSARWRVEQYF

j_call: TRBJ2-3
v_call: TRBV5-5
clone_size: -
d_call: TRBD2
cdr3_nt: TGTGCCAGCAGCTTGGAAACAGCGGGAGGGCCGGGCGATACGCAGTATTTT
cdr3_aa: CASSLETAGGPGDTQYF

j_call: TRBJ2-2
v_call: TRBV27
clone_size: -
d_call: -
cdr3_nt: TGTGCCAGCAGTTCCCCCCGGGACAAGAACACCGGGGAGCTGTTTTTT
cdr3_aa: CASSSPRDKNTGELFF

j_call: TRBJ1-2
v_call: TRBV7-9
clone_size: -
d_call: -
cdr3_nt: TGTGCCAGCAGCTCCACCCCCCCAACCGGCTACACCTTC
cdr3_aa: CASSSTPPTGYTF

j_call: TRBJ1-5
v_call: TRBV10-3
clone_size: -
d_call: TRBD1
cdr3_nt: TGTGCCATCAGTACGGACAGGGGGAATCAGCCCCAGCATTTT
cdr3_aa: CAISTDRGNQPQHF

j_call: TRBJ1-5
v_call: TRBV27
clone_size: -
d_call: TRBD1
cdr3_nt: TGTGCCAGCAGTCCGGCCCGACAGGGGGATCAGCCCCAGCATTTT
cdr3_aa: CASSPARQGDQPQHF

j_call: TRBJ2-7
v_call: TRBV7-9
clone_size: few
d_call: -
cdr3_nt: TGTGCCAGCAGCTTAGTACAGGCAGGGGACGAGCAGTACTTC
cdr3_aa: CASSLVQAGDEQYF

j_call: TRBJ2-5
v_call: TRBV28
clone_size: -
d_call: TRBD1
cdr3_nt: TGTGCCAGCAGTTTACAAGGACAGGGGGCGAGTAGAGAGACCCAGTACTTC
cdr3_aa: CASSLQGQGASRETQYF

j_call: TRBJ2-7
v_call: TRBV27
clone_size: -
d_call: TRBD2
cdr3_nt: TGTGCCAGCAGTCCCCACGGGCGGGGGGGCCCTCCCGAGCAGTACTTC
cdr3_aa: CASSPHGRGGPPEQYF

j_call: TRBJ1-2
v_call: TRBV30
clone_size: -
d_call: -
cdr3_nt: TGTGCCTGGAGTAGTACTAGGACGGCTCCGCCGGGGGATGGCTACACCTTC
cdr3_aa: CAWSSTRTAPPGDGYTF

j_call: TRBJ1-5
v_call: TRBV11-2
clone_size: -
d_call: -
cdr3_nt: TGTGCCAGCAGCTTAGACAGGGTGAGCAATCAGCCCCAGCATTTT
cdr3_aa: CASSLDRVSNQPQHF

j_call: TRBJ1-6
v_call: TRBV4-1
clone_size: -
d_call: TRBD1
cdr3_nt: TGCGCCAGCAGCCAAAGAAGGGGTGGGACAGGAGAGAATAATTCACCCCTCCACTTT
cdr3_aa: CASSQRRGGTGENNSPLHF

j_call: TRBJ1-1
v_call: TRBV2
clone_size: -
d_call: -
cdr3_nt: TGTGCCAGCAGGCTCGAACAGGGTAACACTGAAGCTTTCTTT
cdr3_aa: CASRLEQGNTEAFF

j_call: TRBJ1-2
v_call: TRBV30
clone_size: -
d_call: -
cdr3_nt: TGTGCCTGGAGTGTTTCGGGCAACCCCAGCTATGGCTACACCTTC
cdr3_aa: CAWSVSGNPSYGYTF

j_call: TRBJ1-2
v_call: TRBV30
clone_size: -
d_call: -
cdr3_nt: TGTGCCTGGAGTGTACGGCTGCATGGCTACACCTTC
cdr3_aa: CAWSVRLHGYTF

j_call: TRBJ2-7
v_call: TRBV18
clone_size: -
d_call: TRBD1
cdr3_nt: TGTGCCAGCTCACCGGCCGGGACAGGAGCTTACGAGCAGTACTTC
cdr3_aa: CASSPAGTGAYEQYF

j_call: TRBJ2-3
v_call: TRBV4-2
clone_size: few
d_call: -
cdr3_nt: TGTGCCAGCAGCCAAGGGTCCGAGGTTGATAGCACAGATACGCAGTATTTT
cdr3_aa: CASSQGSEVDSTDTQYF

j_call: TRBJ1-6
v_call: TRBV27
clone_size: -
d_call: -
cdr3_nt: TGTGCCAGCAGCTACATGGTGAACTCCTATAATTCACCCCTCCACTTT
cdr3_aa: CASSYMVNSYNSPLHF

j_call: TRBJ2-3
v_call: TRBV5-1
clone_size: -
d_call: -
cdr3_nt: TGCGCCAGCAGCTTGGACAGGAGGGCAGATACGCAGTATTTT
cdr3_aa: CASSLDRRADTQYF

j_call: TRBJ1-1
v_call: TRBV7-8
clone_size: -
d_call: TRBD1
cdr3_nt: TGTGCCAGCAGCTATGTTTCAGGGGGGGGGACTGAAGCTTTCTTT
cdr3_aa: CASSYVSGGGTEAFF

j_call: TRBJ2-5
v_call: TRBV9
clone_size: -
d_call: TRBD2
cdr3_nt: TGTGCCAGCAGCGTAGGGGTAGCGGGGGCCCAAGAGACCCAGTACTTC
cdr3_aa: CASSVGVAGAQETQYF

j_call: TRBJ1-1
v_call: TRBV29-1
clone_size: few
d_call: TRBD1
cdr3_nt: TGCAGCGTGGCCTCAGGGGGGGTCACTGAAGCTTTCTTT
cdr3_aa: CSVASGGVTEAFF

j_call: TRBJ1-5
v_call: TRBV6-1
clone_size: few
d_call: TRBD1
cdr3_nt: TGTGCCAGCCAAGAAGACAGGGTCAGGCCCCAGCATTTT
cdr3_aa: CASQEDRVRPQHF

j_call: TRBJ1-5
v_call: TRBV4-1
clone_size: once
d_call: TRBD1
cdr3_nt: TGCGCCAGCAGCCCCCAGACAGGGGGAGTAAGCAATCAGCCCCAGCATTTT
cdr3_aa: CASSPQTGGVSNQPQHF

j_call: TRBJ1-2
v_call: TRBV19
clone_size: -
d_call: -
cdr3_nt: TGTGCCAGTAGTATAGGCCAGTATGGCTACACCTTC
cdr3_aa: CASSIGQYGYTF

j_call: TRBJ1-1
v_call: TRBV30
clone_size: -
d_call: -
cdr3_nt: TGTGCCTGGGGACAGACGAACACTGAAGCTTTCTTT
cdr3_aa: CAWGQTNTEAFF

j_call: TRBJ1-5
v_call: TRBV7-2
clone_size: -
d_call: TRBD1
cdr3_nt: TGTGCCAGCAGCCGGACAGGGAATGGGCAGCCCCAGCATTTT
cdr3_aa: CASSRTGNGQPQHF

j_call: TRBJ1-5
v_call: TRBV7-9
clone_size: -
d_call: -
cdr3_nt: TGTGCCAGCAGCTCCACCGGGGACCGGCAGCCCCAGCATTTT
cdr3_aa: CASSSTGDRQPQHF

j_call: TRBJ1-5
v_call: TRBV30
clone_size: -
d_call: -
cdr3_nt: TGTGCCTGGACCCCCTCCGGGACTATTCGGCCCCAGCATTTT
cdr3_aa: CAWTPSGTIRPQHF

j_call: TRBJ2-5
v_call: TRBV28
clone_size: -
d_call: -
cdr3_nt: TGTGCCAGCAGTTCGCCTTTGGGCGAGGAGACCCAGTACTTC
cdr3_aa: CASSSPLGEETQYF

j_call: TRBJ1-1
v_call: TRBV10-3
clone_size: once
d_call: -
cdr3_nt: TGTGCCATCAGGGACCGAATGAACACTGAAGCTTTCTTT
cdr3_aa: CAIRDRMNTEAFF

j_call: TRBJ1-5
v_call: TRBV4-2
clone_size: -
d_call: -
cdr3_nt: TGTGCCAGCAGCCAGGGCCTGGATCAGCCCCAGCATTTT
cdr3_aa: CASSQGLDQPQHF

j_call: TRBJ1-2
v_call: TRBV14
clone_size: -
d_call: TRBD1
cdr3_nt: TGTGCCAGCAGCCAGATCAACCTCAACAGGGGGAATGGCTACACCTTC
cdr3_aa: CASSQINLNRGNGYTF

j_call: TRBJ1-1
v_call: TRBV9
clone_size: -
d_call: -
cdr3_nt: TGTGCCAGCAGCGTAGTAGGGGGGAACACTGAAGCTTTCTTT
cdr3_aa: CASSVVGGNTEAFF

j_call: TRBJ2-7
v_call: TRBV7-6
clone_size: -
d_call: TRBD1
cdr3_nt: TGTGCCAGCAGTCGGACAGGGACCTACGAGCAGTACTTC
cdr3_aa: CASSRTGTYEQYF

j_call: TRBJ2-1
v_call: TRBV19
clone_size: -
d_call: TRBD2
cdr3_nt: TGTGCCAGTAGTCAAGCGGGGTCCTCCTACAATGAGCAGTTCTTC
cdr3_aa: CASSQAGSSYNEQFF

j_call: TRBJ1-1
v_call: TRBV11-2
clone_size: -
d_call: -
cdr3_nt: TGTGCCAGCAGTCCTTATACGGGGGGTTCTGAAGCTTTCTTT
cdr3_aa: CASSPYTGGSEAFF

j_call: TRBJ1-2
v_call: TRBV5-1
clone_size: -
d_call: -
cdr3_nt: TGCGCCAGCAGCTTACAAGAGACAGCCTATGGCTACACCTTC
cdr3_aa: CASSLQETAYGYTF

j_call: TRBJ2-7
v_call: TRBV10-3
clone_size: -
d_call: -
cdr3_nt: TGTGCCATCCGAGAACGAGCGTCCTTAGCCGAGCAGTACTTC
cdr3_aa: CAIRERASLAEQYF

j_call: TRBJ2-2
v_call: TRBV30
clone_size: -
d_call: -
cdr3_nt: TGTGCCTGGAAACAGGCGGGTTACACCGGGGAGCTGTTTTTT
cdr3_aa: CAWKQAGYTGELFF

j_call: TRBJ2-7
v_call: TRBV19
clone_size: -
d_call: TRBD2
cdr3_nt: TGTGCCAGTAGCCTGGGGGGACTAGCGGGCATCACCAGCTCCTACGAGCAGTACTTC
cdr3_aa: CASSLGGLAGITSSYEQYF

j_call: TRBJ1-4
v_call: TRBV5-1
clone_size: once
d_call: TRBD1
cdr3_nt: TGCGCCAGCAGCCGTGACAGGGTGGAGGAAAAACTGTTTTTT
cdr3_aa: CASSRDRVEEKLFF